This TCR beta chain was sequenced for a study of identical twins. The germline CDR1 and CDR2 sequences are SNHLY and FYNNEI. The CDR3 is 13 residues long. V was trimmed by 0 bases and J by 7 bases, leaving 10 bases between them. Findings and caveats of the study: Monozygotic twins shared more out-of-frame TCR alpha than recombination models predicted. Memory repertoires lacked the insertion deficit that abundant cord blood beta clonotypes showed. Conclusions were drawn cross-sectionally by statistical analysis, without following the same donors.

A word on this clonotype: Its antigen is not identified.

TCRdb itself ran the 5' RACE reads through MiXCR, one entry per CDR3 protein. The sample holds some 900,000 distinct CDR3 sequences, roughly an eighth seen once. The same specimen was also included in a second study, on yellow fever vaccine responses in identical twins. Per that study: Reportedly, twins' vaccine T cell responses looked partly convergent and partly personalized.

The genes are TRBV2 and TRBJ2-7; unclear D gene. The sample taken for sequencing was PBMCs. The receptor's source is a young woman in good health. The CDR3 is CASSEAGSGEQYV. CDR3 nucleotide sequence: TGTGCCAGCAGTGAAGCGGGGTCAGGAGAGCAGTACGTC.